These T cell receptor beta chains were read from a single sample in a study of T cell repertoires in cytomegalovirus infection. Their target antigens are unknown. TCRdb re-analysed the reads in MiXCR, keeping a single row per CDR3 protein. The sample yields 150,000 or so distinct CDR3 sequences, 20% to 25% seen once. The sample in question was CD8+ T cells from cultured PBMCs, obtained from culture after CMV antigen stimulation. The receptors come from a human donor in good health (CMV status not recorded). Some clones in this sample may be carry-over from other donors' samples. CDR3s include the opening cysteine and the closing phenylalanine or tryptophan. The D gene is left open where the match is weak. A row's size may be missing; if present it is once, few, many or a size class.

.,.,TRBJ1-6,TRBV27,CASSPGLINSPLHF,TGTGCCAGCAGCCCGGGACTGATTAATTCACCCCTCCACTTT
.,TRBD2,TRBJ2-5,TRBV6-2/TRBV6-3,CASSSQRGGYQETQYF,TGTGCCAGCAGTTCTCAGCGGGGGGGATACCAAGAGACCCAGTACTTC
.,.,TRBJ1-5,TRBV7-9,CASSRSGVHQPQHF,TGTGCCAGCAGCCGCTCGGGGGTTCATCAGCCCCAGCATTTT
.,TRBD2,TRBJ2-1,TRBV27,CASSPSLAGVLNEQFF,TGTGCCAGCAGTCCCTCGCTGGCGGGGGTCCTCAATGAGCAGTTCTTC
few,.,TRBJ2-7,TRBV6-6,CASSYSASMDEQYF,TGTGCCAGCAGTTACTCGGCTAGCATGGACGAGCAGTACTTC
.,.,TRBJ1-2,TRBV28,CASSLQGTTNYGYTF,TGTGCCAGCAGTTTACAGGGGACGACTAACTATGGCTACACCTTC
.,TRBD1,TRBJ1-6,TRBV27,CASTHLRQGGDSPLHF,TGTGCCAGCACTCACCTTAGACAGGGGGGGGATTCACCCCTCCACTTT
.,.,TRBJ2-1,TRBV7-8,CASSLAGGVMNNEQFF,TGTGCCAGCAGCTTAGCGGGGGGAGTAATGAACAATGAGCAGTTCTTC
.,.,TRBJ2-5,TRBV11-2,CASSLVPKETQYF,TGTGCCAGCAGCCTTGTCCCCAAAGAGACCCAGTACTTC
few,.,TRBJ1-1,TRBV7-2,CASSLVPRGLTREAFF,TGTGCCAGCAGCTTAGTCCCTCGGGGGCTAACACGTGAAGCTTTCTTT
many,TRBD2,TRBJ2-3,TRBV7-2,CASSLELAGGTDTQYF,TGTGCCAGCAGCTTAGAACTAGCGGGGGGCACAGATACGCAGTATTTT
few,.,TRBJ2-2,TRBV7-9,CASSSRGAGELFF,TGTGCCAGCAGCTCCAGGGGAGCCGGGGAGCTGTTTTTT
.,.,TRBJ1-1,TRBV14,CASSQVHVGNTEAFF,TGTGCCAGCAGCCAAGTCCACGTCGGGAACACTGAAGCTTTCTTT
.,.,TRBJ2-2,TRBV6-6,CASSYMRTGELFF,TGTGCCAGCAGTTACATGCGTACCGGGGAGCTGTTTTTT
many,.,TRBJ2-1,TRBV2,CASSDYPLFKGSNEQFF,TGTGCCAGCAGTGATTACCCTCTTTTTAAGGGGAGCAATGAGCAGTTCTTC
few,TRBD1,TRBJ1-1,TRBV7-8,CASSPPGTGGTEAFF,TGTGCCAGCAGCCCACCCGGGACAGGGGGCACTGAAGCTTTCTTT
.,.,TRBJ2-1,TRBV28,CASSFTLGGGLYNEQFF,TGTGCCAGCAGTTTCACCCTTGGAGGCGGGTTGTACAATGAGCAGTTCTTC
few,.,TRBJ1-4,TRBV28,CASSSQPQANEKLFF,TGTGCCAGCAGTTCCCAGCCTCAAGCGAATGAAAAACTGTTTTTT
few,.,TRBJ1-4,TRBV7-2,CASSFDGPTGLNEKLFF,TGTGCCAGCAGCTTTGATGGCCCTACAGGGCTAAATGAAAAACTGTTTTTT
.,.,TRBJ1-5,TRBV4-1,CASSQDLGNQPQHF,TGTGCCAGCAGCCAAGATTTGGGGAATCAGCCCCAGCATTTT
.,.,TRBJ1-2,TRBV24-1,CATSDPTRASWNGYTF,TGTGCCACCAGTGATCCTACCAGGGCCAGCTGGAATGGCTACACCTTC
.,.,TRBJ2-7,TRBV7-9,CASSSGGGQASSYEQYF,TGTGCCAGCAGCAGCGGGGGAGGACAGGCAAGCTCCTACGAGCAGTACTTC
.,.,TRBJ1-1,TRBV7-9,CASSVDSIEAFF,TGTGCCAGCAGCGTGGACAGTATTGAAGCTTTCTTT
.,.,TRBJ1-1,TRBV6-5,CASRAFVNTEAFF,TGTGCCAGCAGGGCCTTTGTGAACACTGAAGCTTTCTTT
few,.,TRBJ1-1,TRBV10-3,CAISESGVWGAFF,TGTGCCATCAGTGAGTCAGGGGTGTGGGGAGCTTTCTTT
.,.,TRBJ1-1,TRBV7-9,CASSPRTVTQAFF,TGTGCCAGCAGCCCCCGGACAGTGACACAAGCTTTCTTT
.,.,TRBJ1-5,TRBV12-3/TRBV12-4,CASSFMQEAQPQHF,TGTGCCAGCAGTTTTATGCAGGAGGCTCAGCCCCAGCATTTT
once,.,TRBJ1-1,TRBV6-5,CASSYSPGANTEAFF,TGTGCCAGCAGTTACTCGCCGGGGGCTAACACTGAAGCTTTCTTT
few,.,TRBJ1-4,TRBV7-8,CASSLVVGNPATNEKLFF,TGTGCCAGCAGCTTAGTTGTCGGGAACCCTGCAACTAATGAAAAACTGTTTTTT
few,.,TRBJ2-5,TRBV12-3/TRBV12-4,CASILIQETQYF,TGTGCCAGCATCCTCATCCAAGAGACCCAGTACTTC
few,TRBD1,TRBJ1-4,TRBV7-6,CASSHDRGRSPQANEKLFF,TGTGCCAGCAGCCATGACAGGGGGCGTTCCCCTCAGGCTAATGAAAAACTGTTTTTT
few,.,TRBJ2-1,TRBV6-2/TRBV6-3,CAGGTRRGTEQFF,TGTGCCGGAGGGACTCGGAGAGGCACTGAGCAGTTCTTC
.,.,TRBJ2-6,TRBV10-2,CASSEWDLSGANVLTF,TGCGCCAGCAGTGAGTGGGACCTCTCTGGGGCCAACGTCCTGACTTTC
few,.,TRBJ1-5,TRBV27,CASSSGQANQPQHF,TGTGCCAGCAGCTCCGGACAAGCCAATCAGCCCCAGCATTTT
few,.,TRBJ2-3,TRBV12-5,CASGLAREGNTQYF,TGTGCTAGTGGTTTGGCCCGAGAGGGGAATACGCAGTATTTT
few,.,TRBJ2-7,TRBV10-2,CASSEPWPGEQYF,TGCGCCAGCAGTGAGCCCTGGCCTGGCGAGCAGTACTTC
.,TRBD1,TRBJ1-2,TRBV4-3,CASSQEGVGDRGANGYTF,TGCGCCAGCAGCCAAGAGGGGGTGGGAGACAGGGGCGCAAATGGCTACACCTTC